This TCR beta chain was profiled in a study of blood T cell repertoires in COVID-19. The overall study: The cDNA or gDNA used as material had been derived from T cells, B-cell-depleted T cells, or PBMCs.

Authors' analysis steps: Reference gene primers were amplified, and this amplification served to estimate nucleated cell counts. The repertoire was sequenced with immunoSEQ multiplex PCR; TCRdb's copy has only in-frame clones and lacks some. The V and J calls and the clone size are those of that table, but D and trimming were determined from the DNA. The table records approximately 240,000 clones, around 85% of them present only once. The V end was cut by 0 bases, the J end by 7 bases, with 12 bases between. Germline CDR1 reads MNHEY; CDR2 reads SVGAGI. The CDR3 has 14 amino acids. The source is an older woman with active or convalescent COVID-19. V and J are TRBV6-5 and TRBJ1-1, with TRBD1 as a possible D gene (6 bases). Material for sequencing was peripheral blood. The chain's CDR3 is CASSYSGETGEAFF. In nucleotides, the CDR3 is TGTGCCAGCAGTTACTCGGGAGAGACAGGTGAAGCTTTCTTT.